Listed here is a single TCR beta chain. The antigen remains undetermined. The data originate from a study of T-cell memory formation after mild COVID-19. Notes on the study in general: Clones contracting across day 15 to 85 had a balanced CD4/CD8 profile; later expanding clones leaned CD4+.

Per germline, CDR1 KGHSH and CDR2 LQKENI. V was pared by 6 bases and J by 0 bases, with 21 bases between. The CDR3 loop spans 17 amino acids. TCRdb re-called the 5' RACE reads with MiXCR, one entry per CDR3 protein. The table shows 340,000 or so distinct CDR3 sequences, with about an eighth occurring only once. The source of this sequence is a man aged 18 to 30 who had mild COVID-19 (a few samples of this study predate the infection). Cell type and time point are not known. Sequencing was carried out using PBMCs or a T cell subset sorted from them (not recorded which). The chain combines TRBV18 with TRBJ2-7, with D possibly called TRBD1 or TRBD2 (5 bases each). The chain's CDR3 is CASSPSPGAGSSYEQYF. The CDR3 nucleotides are TGTGCCAGCTCCCCCAGTCCCGGGGCAGGAAGCTCCTACGAGCAGTACTTC.